This TCR beta chain came from a study of blood T cell repertoires in COVID-19. CDR1 is MNHEY, CDR2 SVGEGT, per germline. The CDR3 is 13 residues long, ends included. The sample holds one count of this clone. The DNA is omitted, as the CDR3 cannot be located on it reliably, and the CDR3 follows TCRdb's listing. The table came from immunoSEQ multiplex PCR; TCRdb's copy has only in-frame clones and leaves some out. The data show fewer than 250,000 clones, around four fifths seen once. The chain couples TRBV6-2 or TRBV6-3 to TRBJ2-1; TRBD1 is the table's D call, not checked against the DNA. The TCR sequence derives from a woman aged 80 or older with COVID-19, enrolled during active disease. Sequenced: peripheral blood. This CDR3 reads CASSTSPGVEQFF.